The T cell receptor (beta chain) described here comes from a study of shared clonotypes between healthy human individuals. As for the study in general: For every donor, three CD4 naive, three CD4 memory, two CD8 naive and one CD8 memory plates were used.

Remarks on this clone: Antigen specificity is unknown. Other DNA sequences in this sample translate to the same CDR3.

Study-level points and caveats: Donor clonotype sharing was expected to depend on sequencing depth.

Assay used: immunoSEQ multiplex PCR; TCRdb lists only in-frame clones, some missing. The sample carries roughly 770,000 clones, 96% recorded once. From germline, CDR1 is SNHLY and CDR2 FYNNEI. V lost 1 base and J lost 4, with 2 bases in between. This CDR3 is 12 amino acids long. It was CD45RO-negative cells, positively selected for CCR7, that made up naive CD8 cells, with terminally differentiated effector memory CD45RA+ cells excluded. The chain carries TRBV2 and TRBJ2-1; D unresolved. The specimen sequenced was naive CD8+ T cells sorted from blood. The receptor was isolated from a man aged 25-40 years in good health. The CDR3 spells CASSEGYNEQFF. The CDR3 region has the DNA TGTGCCAGCAGTGAAGGGTACAATGAGCAGTTCTTC.